The entry that follows covers one TCR beta chain sequence. As yet, its antigen is unknown. The V and J ends lost 0 bases and 0 bases respectively, with 9 bases between them. Germline CDR1 and CDR2: WSHSY and SAAADI. The CDR3 is 16 residues long. Barcoded TCR alpha and TCR beta cDNA libraries with UMIs came from 5'RACE using constant-segment primers. From the 5' RACE reads, TCRdb called clonotypes with MiXCR, one entry per CDR3 protein. The sample has approximately 580,000 distinct CDR3 sequences, roughly 20% seen once. The data originate from a study of T-cell memory formation after mild COVID-19. General observations from the study: Later expanders leaned CD4+, whereas clones that contracted between day 15 and 85 were balanced CD4/CD8. Among contracting clones, CD4+ were mainly CM/EM and CD8+ enriched in EMRA.

This clonotype was sampled from an adult woman who had mild COVID-19 (a few samples of this study predate the infection). Cell type and time point are not known. Sequenced input: PBMCs or a T cell subset sorted from them (not recorded which). The V gene is TRBV10-2, the J gene TRBJ1-3; D remains ambiguous. The CDR3 DNA reads TGCGCCAGCAGTGAGTCGGTAACACGCTCTGGAAACACCATATATTTT. Translating it yields CASSESVTRSGNTIYF.